This TCR beta chain emerged from a study of blood T cell repertoires in COVID-19. Germline lookup yields CDR1 SGHRS and CDR2 YFSETQ. CDR3 length: 15 residues. V was shortened by 0 bases and J by 3 bases, with 13 bases between the two germline ends. Authors' methods: Using reference gene primer amplification, nucleated cell counts were estimated. Generated by immunoSEQ multiplex PCR, the TCRdb table keeps only in-frame clones and is missing some. Clonal size and the V and J genes are those of that table, whereas D and trimming came from the DNA. The repertoire holds some 80,000 clones, about 86% seen once, with 15% to 20% in the top ten. This clone was detected only once.

V and J are TRBV5-1 and TRBJ2-7, with a possible D match to TRBD1 (5 bases). The TCR originated in a human donor in a cohort sampled during active COVID-19. The source material was peripheral blood. DNA for the CDR3: TGCGCCAGCAGCTTGGTGTCGGCAGGGAACTACGAGCAGTACTTC. Translated: CASSLVSAGNYEQYF. The entire variable domain, with the rest obtained from reference TRBV5-1 and TRBJ2-7, is as follows: KAGVTQTPRYLIKTRGQQVTLSCSPISGHRSVSWYQQTPGQGLQFLFEYFSETQRNKGNFPGRFSGRQFSNSRSEMNVSTLELGDSALYLCASSLVSAGNYEQYFGPGTRLTVT.